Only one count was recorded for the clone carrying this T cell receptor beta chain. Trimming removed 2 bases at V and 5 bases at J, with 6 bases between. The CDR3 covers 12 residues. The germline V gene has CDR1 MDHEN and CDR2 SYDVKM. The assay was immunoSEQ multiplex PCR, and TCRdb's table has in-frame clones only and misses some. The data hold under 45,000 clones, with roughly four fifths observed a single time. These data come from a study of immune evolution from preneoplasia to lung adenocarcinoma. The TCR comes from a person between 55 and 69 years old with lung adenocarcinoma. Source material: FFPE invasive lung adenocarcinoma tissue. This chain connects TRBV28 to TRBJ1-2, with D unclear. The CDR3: CASSLVGYGYTF. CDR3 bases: TGTGCCAGCAGTTTAGTAGGTTATGGCTACACCTTC.